Listed below are T cell receptor beta chains from one sample, sequenced in a study of T cell responses to AZD1222 COVID-19 vaccine. This table comes from immunoSEQ multiplex PCR, and its TCRdb copy is limited to in-frame clones, with some not included. This table has roughly 90,000 clones, approximately 90% appearing once. Sequenced here: peripheral blood, sampled 28 days after the second AZD1222 dose. The origin of the receptors is an adult who received the AZD1222 COVID-19 vaccine. CDR3s include the opening cysteine and the closing phenylalanine or tryptophan. Each record gives: V gene, clone size, J gene, D gene, CDR3 protein, CDR3 DNA. D genes are given only for firm matches. A row's size may be missing; if present it is once, few, many or a size class.

>TRBV6-5|.|TRBJ1-4|TRBD1
CACRDSQNEKLFF
TGTGCCTGCCGGGACAGCCAAAATGAAAAACTGTTTTTT
>TRBV7-3|.|TRBJ2-5|.
CASSLSEGGGQETQYF
TGTGCCAGCAGCTTAAGTGAGGGAGGGGGCCAAGAGACCCAGTACTTC
>TRBV3-1/TRBV3-2|.|TRBJ2-7|.
CASSQWGQGYEQYF
TGTGCCAGCAGCCAATGGGGTCAGGGCTACGAGCAGTACTTC
>TRBV6-5|.|TRBJ1-1|.
CASRERDTWNTEAFF
TGTGCCAGCAGGGAGAGGGACACTTGGAATACTGAAGCTTTCTTT
>TRBV7-9|.|TRBJ1-3|.
CASSLGQLGNTIYF
TGTGCCAGCAGCCTAGGACAGCTTGGAAACACCATATATTTT
>TRBV18|.|TRBJ1-6|TRBD1
CASSPLPPTGESPLHF
TGTGCCAGCTCGCCTCTACCGCCTACAGGGGAGTCACCCCTCCACTTT
>TRBV13|.|TRBJ1-2|.
CASSSAGTAYGYTF
TGTGCCAGCAGCTCCGCCGGGACCGCCTATGGCTACACCTTC
>TRBV6-2/TRBV6-3|.|TRBJ1-5|.
CASSYNRNSNQPQHF
TGTGCCAGCAGTTATAATCGGAATAGCAATCAGCCCCAGCATTTT
>TRBV12-3/TRBV12-4|.|TRBJ1-2|.
CASSSHPRNGYTF
TGTGCCAGCAGTTCCCACCCCAGAAATGGCTACACCTTC
>TRBV4-3|.|TRBJ2-6|.
CASSQDTIAGSGANVLTF
TGCGCCAGCAGCCAAGATACGATAGCCGGCTCTGGGGCCAACGTCCTGACTTTC
>TRBV27|.|TRBJ1-2|TRBD1
CASSPYLGQGANYGYTF
TGTGCCAGCAGTCCCTACCTCGGACAGGGAGCTAACTATGGCTACACCTTC
>TRBV7-9|once|TRBJ2-7|TRBD2
CASSLVTSGRDEQYF
TGTGCCAGCAGCTTAGTTACTAGCGGGAGGGACGAGCAGTACTTC
>TRBV5-4|once|TRBJ2-1|.
CASSLGTTEQFF
TGTGCCAGCAGCTTGGGAACTACAGAGCAGTTCTTC
>TRBV15|.|TRBJ2-6|.
CATSFETSGANVLTF
TGTGCCACCAGCTTCGAGACCTCTGGGGCCAACGTCCTGACTTTC
>TRBV5-1|once|TRBJ2-5|TRBD1
CASSLQGTGDQETQYF
TGCGCCAGCAGCTTGCAAGGGACAGGGGACCAAGAGACCCAGTACTTC
>TRBV2|.|TRBJ2-7|TRBD2
CASSETSGSYEQYF
TGTGCCAGCAGTGAAACTAGCGGCTCCTACGAGCAGTACTTC
>TRBV12-5|.|TRBJ2-7|TRBD2
CASGLTLVSGRLGAYEQYF
TGTGCTAGTGGTTTGACTCTGGTTAGCGGGAGATTGGGGGCCTACGAGCAGTACTTC
>TRBV6-5|.|TRBJ1-1|.
CASRYRALSSNTEAFF
TGTGCCAGCAGGTACAGGGCCTTGAGTTCGAACACTGAAGCTTTCTTT
>TRBV2|.|TRBJ2-1|TRBD2
CASSIAGGGINEQFF
TGTGCCAGCAGCATAGCGGGAGGAGGCATAAATGAGCAGTTCTTC
>TRBV24-1|few|TRBJ2-1|.
CATSAGQDSVDEQFF
TGTGCCACCAGTGCGGGACAAGATTCTGTGGATGAGCAGTTCTTC
>TRBV7-2|.|TRBJ1-1|.
CASSLMGSLNTEAFF
TGTGCCAGCAGCTTAATGGGCAGCTTAAACACTGAAGCTTTCTTT
>TRBV14|.|TRBJ2-1|TRBD2
CASSHGLAGLVTMNEQFF
TGTGCCAGCAGCCATGGACTAGCGGGACTGGTCACGATGAATGAGCAGTTCTTC
>TRBV7-7|.|TRBJ1-1|TRBD1
CASSLKLQGDLGRVAFF
TGTGCTAGCAGCTTAAAGCTACAGGGGGATTTAGGAAGGGTAGCTTTCTTT
>TRBV10-1|.|TRBJ2-1|TRBD2
CASSKLAGGPLSSYNEQFF
TGCGCCAGCAGTAAGTTAGCGGGAGGGCCCCTAAGCTCCTACAATGAGCAGTTCTTC
>TRBV5-6|.|TRBJ2-2|.
CASSRERARLANTGELFF
TGTGCCAGCAGCCGCGAACGGGCACGGCTGGCGAACACCGGGGAGCTGTTTTTT
>TRBV7-8|.|TRBJ1-5|.
CASSLEQGGNQPQHF
TGTGCCAGCAGCTTAGAACAGGGAGGCAATCAGCCCCAGCATTTT
>TRBV19|.|TRBJ1-6|.
CASSILAGGSGSPLHF
TGTGCCAGTAGTATCCTCGCAGGAGGATCGGGCTCACCCCTCCACTTT
>TRBV20-1|.|TRBJ1-1|TRBD1
CSASRETGQYTEAFF
TGCAGTGCTAGTAGGGAAACGGGACAGTACACTGAAGCTTTCTTT